These 18 T cell receptor beta chains share one sample of origin, sequenced in a study of blood T cell repertoires in COVID-19 (TCRdb year 2020). The library was produced with the immunoSEQ multiplex PCR assay. The table was pulled from immuneACCESS by TCRdb, which kept in-frame rearrangements only. Such tables lose some clones; where checked, under half of the loss comes from unresolved V genes, and the rest has no known cause. In this sample the table shows approximately 160,000 clones, roughly 87% of which occur a single time. Roughly 7.3% of the sample rests with the top ten. Material: PBMCs or T cells enriched from blood (not recorded which). These receptors all come from a woman aged 50 to 65 who had recovered from COVID-19.

This clone was found many times. V and J are TRBV5-8 and TRBJ1-1, with D perhaps TRBD1 (6 bases). CDR1 SGHTS and CDR2 YDEGEE come from the germline V gene. V lost 4 bases to trimming and J lost 2 bases, with 18 bases between them. The CDR3 is made up of 16 amino acids. Written as DNA, the CDR3 is TGTGCCAGCAGCCCAGGGGCCCCACTAAAAAACACTGAAGCTTTCTTT. As protein: CASSPGAPLKNTEAFF. Complete variable domain (other parts from reference TRBV5-8 and TRBJ1-1): EAGVTQSPTHLIKTRGQQATLRCSPISGHTSVYWYQQALGLGLQFLLWYDEGEERNRGNFPPRFSGRQFPNYSSELNVNALELEDSALYLCASSPGAPLKNTEAFFGQGTRLTVV.

The chain is built from TRBV3-1 (or the pseudogene TRBV3-2) and TRBJ1-2; 9 bases are a match to TRBD1. This CDR3 comprises 13 residues. Germline V lookup: CDR1 LGHDT, CDR2 YNNKEL (reference sequence). Germline trimming cut 4 bases from V and 3 bases from J; bases unmatched to any gene: 0. CDR3 protein: CASSRDRDYGYTF. CDR3 bases: TGTGCCAGCAGCCGGGACAGGGACTATGGCTACACCTTC.

This clone was counted only a few times. The chain uses TRBV19 and TRBJ2-1, with 14 bases fitting TRBD2. Per the germline V gene, CDR1 is LNHDA and CDR2 is SQIVND (reference sequence). This CDR3 spans 16 amino acids. The V segment lost 5 bases and the J segment 4 bases; nucleotides outside the gene matches: 4. The CDR3 DNA sequence: TGTGCCAGTAGTTCCTGGACTAGCGGGAGGTACAATGAGCAGTTCTTC. It encodes CASSSWTSGRYNEQFF.

The CDR3 reads CASSHSRGSNTEAFF. DNA of the CDR3: TGTGCCAGCAGCCACAGTCGGGGGTCGAACACTGAAGCTTTCTTT. The chain combines TRBV7-9 with TRBJ1-1; weak D call: TRBD1 (5 bases). CDR1 and CDR2 from the germline V gene are SEHNR and FQNEAQ (reference sequence). Trimming took 5 bases from V and 1 from J, leaving 14 bases between them. The length of the CDR3 is 15 residues.

V and J are TRBV7-8 and TRBJ2-2; 7 nucleotides line up with TRBD1. The V gene end was trimmed by 7 bases and the J gene end by 3 bases; junction bases not matched to a gene: 5. This CDR3 is 14 amino acids long. The germline V gene has CDR1 SGHVS and CDR2 FQNEAQ. CDR3 loop: CASNPTGYTGELFF. CDR3 DNA: TGTGCCAGCAACCCGACAGGGTACACCGGGGAGCTGTTTTTT.

The CDR3, as DNA: TGTGCCAGCAGTGGGGACTCCGCCGGGGCCAACGTCCTGACTTTC. Its protein is CASSGDSAGANVLTF. The chain links TRBV2 to TRBJ2-6; D perhaps matches TRBD2 (6 bases). Germline assignment: CDR1 SNHLY and CDR2 FYNNEI. CDR3 length equals 15 residues. V was clipped by 4 bases and J by 4 bases, with 11 bases between them.

The V gene is TRBV2, the J gene TRBJ2-1, with TRBD2 matching 7 bases. The ends lost 0 bases at V and 7 bases at J; junction bases unmatched: 3. The CDR3 is 14 residues long. Germline V gene data show CDR1 as SNHLY and CDR2 as FYNNEI. The CDR3 nucleotides read TGTGCCAGCAGTGAAGCGGGAGGGCTAAATGAGCAGTTCTTC. Its translation is CASSEAGGLNEQFF. Based on the CDR3 plus reference TRBV2 and TRBJ2-1, the full variable domain is EPEVTQTPSHQVTQMGQEVILRCVPISNHLYFYWYRQILGQKVEFLVSFYNNEISEKSEIFDDQFSVERPDGSNFTLKIRSTKLEDSAMYFCASSEAGGLNEQFFGPGTRLTVL.

The chain links TRBV19 to TRBJ1-1, with 8 bases lining up with TRBD1. CDR3 length: 13 amino acids. Germline V CDR1 and CDR2: LNHDA, SQIVND (reference sequence). After removal of 3 bases from V and 10 bases from J, the junction contained 7 bases not matched to a gene. The CDR3: CASSMMRTGRAFF. The CDR3 coding sequence is TGTGCCAGTAGTATGATGCGGACAGGGAGAGCTTTCTTT. Full variable domain (rest looked up from reference TRBV19 and TRBJ1-1): DGGITQSPKYLFRKEGQNVTLSCEQNLNHDAMYWYRQDPGQGLRLIYYSQIVNDFQKGDIAEGYSVSREKKESFPLTVTSAQKNPTAFYLCASSMMRTGRAFFGQGTRLTVV.

The chain uses TRBV29-1 and TRBJ2-5; 8 bases line up with TRBD1. The CDR3 length is 14 residues. CDR1 and CDR2 from the germline V gene are SQVTM and ANQGSEA. V lost 7 bases to trimming and J lost 4 bases; unmatched junction nucleotides: 11. CDR3 nucleotide sequence: TGCAGCGGGCGAACCCAGGGGGCGGGAGAGACCCAGTACTTC. As protein: CSGRTQGAGETQYF.

This clone appeared once. The chain employs TRBV7-6 and TRBJ2-7; 10 nucleotides align to TRBD1. Per germline, CDR1 SGHVS and CDR2 FNYEAQ. This CDR3 is 15 amino acids long. Unmatched junction bases numbered 6, after V lost 4 bases and J lost 3 bases. CDR3 in DNA: TGTGCCAGCAGCTACCGGGACAGGGGAGGCTACGAGCAGTACTTC. Amino acids: CASSYRDRGGYEQYF. Variable domain in full (rest from reference TRBV7-6 and TRBJ2-7): GAGVSQSPRYKVTKRGQDVALRCDPISGHVSLYWYRQALGQGPEFLTYFNYEAQQDKSGLPNDRFSAERPEGSISTLTIQRTEQRDSAMYRCASSYRDRGGYEQYFGPGTRLTVT.

The table lists this clone with a few counts. The rearrangement links TRBV19 to TRBJ2-1, with TRBD2 identical over 14 bases. CDR3 length: 15 residues. With 6 bases clipped from V and 6 bases from J, the junction kept 4 bases outside the gene matches. The germline CDR1 and CDR2 sequences are LNHDA and SQIVND (reference sequence). The CDR3 DNA reads TGTGCCAGTAGAATGACTAGCGGGAGGGCCAATGAGCAGTTCTTC. This translates into CASRMTSGRANEQFF.

V gene TRBV5-6 combines with J gene TRBJ1-1, with 12 bases fitting TRBD1. CDR1 is SGHDT, CDR2 YYEEEE, per germline. With 5 bases clipped from V and 2 bases from J, the junction kept 7 bases outside the gene matches. CDR3 length: 16 amino acids. In nucleotides, the CDR3 is TGTGCCAGCAGTCTGCCGGGACAGGGGGCCAACACTGAAGCTTTCTTT. It yields the protein CASSLPGQGANTEAFF. Using reference TRBV5-6 and TRBJ1-1 for the parts outside the CDR3, the full variable domain is DAGVTQSPTHLIKTRGQQVTLRCSPKSGHDTVSWYQQALGQGPQFIFQYYEEEERQRGNFPDRFSGHQFPNYSSELNVNALLLGDSALYLCASSLPGQGANTEAFFGQGTRLTVV.

This clone was counted between two and nine times. The V call is TRBV5-1, the J call TRBJ1-4; tentatively, D is TRBD1 (5 bases). The CDR3 length is 16 residues. Germline V gene data show CDR1 as SGHRS and CDR2 as YFSETQ. Trimming removed 4 bases from V and 8 bases from J, with 21 bases in between. The CDR3 protein is CASSPNPQGRGEKLFF. The CDR3 region has the DNA TGCGCCAGCAGCCCTAACCCTCAGGGTAGGGGCGAAAAACTGTTTTTT. Filled out from reference TRBV5-1 and TRBJ1-4, the complete variable domain reads KAGVTQTPRYLIKTRGQQVTLSCSPISGHRSVSWYQQTPGQGLQFLFEYFSETQRNKGNFPGRFSGRQFSNSRSEMNVSTLELGDSALYLCASSPNPQGRGEKLFFGSGTQLSVL.

The CDR3 sequence: CASSLAERKTASQGQYF. The CDR3 DNA is TGTGCCAGCAGCTTGGCCGAGAGAAAGACAGCGTCGCAGGGGCAGTACTTC. This chain links TRBV5-5 with TRBJ2-7, with D tentatively TRBD1 (5 bases). The CDR3 runs 17 residues. Looked up from germline, CDR1 is SGHKS and CDR2 is YYEKEE (reference sequence). Trimming took 0 bases from V and 9 from J, leaving 25 bases between them.

V is TRBV19 and J is TRBJ2-7, with TRBD1 as a possible D gene (6 bases). The CDR3 has 14 residues. Trimming stripped 3 bases from V and 7 bases from J, with 16 bases between. Germline V gene data show CDR1 as LNHDA and CDR2 as SQIVND (reference sequence). The CDR3 DNA follows: TGTGCCAGTAGTATTATGACAGGTACTAGGGAGCAGTACTTC. This sequence encodes CASSIMTGTREQYF.

The chain joins TRBV7-3 to TRBJ2-2; 10 positions match TRBD1. J gave up 1 base and V 6 bases, and 2 bases lay outside the gene matches. The CDR3 is made up of 15 amino acids. CDR1 and CDR2 from the germline V gene are SGHTA and FQGTGA. The CDR3 DNA reads TGTGCCAGCAGTCGGACAGGGGGGAACACCGGGGAGCTGTTTTTT. It specifies CASSRTGGNTGELFF.

This rearrangement joins TRBV2 to TRBJ2-3; D not certain. Germline lookup yields CDR1 SNHLY and CDR2 FYNNEI. Between the trimmed V and J ends, which lost 4 bases and 2 bases, there was a span of 7 bases. This CDR3 spans 13 amino acids. The CDR3, as DNA: TGTGCCAGCAGTGGCCCCTACACAGATACGCAGTATTTT. The encoded protein is CASSGPYTDTQYF.

Many counts were recorded for this clone. The CDR3, as DNA: TGTGCCAGCAGTTTACTAGCAGACACAGATACGCAGTATTTT. It specifies CASSLLADTDTQYF. The chain combines TRBV6-5 with TRBJ2-3, with D perhaps matching TRBD2 (6 bases). Germline V CDR1 and CDR2: MNHEY, SVGAGI. The ends were cut back, 4 bases at V and 2 bases at J, with 10 bases in the middle. The CDR3 covers 14 residues.